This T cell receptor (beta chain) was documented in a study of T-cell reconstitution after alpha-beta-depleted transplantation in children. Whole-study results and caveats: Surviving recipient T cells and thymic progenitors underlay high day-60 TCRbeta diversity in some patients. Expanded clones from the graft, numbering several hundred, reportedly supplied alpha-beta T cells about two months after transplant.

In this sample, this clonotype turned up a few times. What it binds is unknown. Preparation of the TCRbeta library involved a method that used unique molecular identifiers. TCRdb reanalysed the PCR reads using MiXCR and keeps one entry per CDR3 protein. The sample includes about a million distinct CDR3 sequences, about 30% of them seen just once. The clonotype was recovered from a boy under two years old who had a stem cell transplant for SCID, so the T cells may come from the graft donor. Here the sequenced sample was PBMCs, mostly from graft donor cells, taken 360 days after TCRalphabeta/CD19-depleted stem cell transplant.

CDR3 nucleotide sequence: TGTGCCAGCAGGGGCAGGGCCAACTCTGGGGCCAACGTCCTGACTTTC. Its protein product is CASRGRANSGANVLTF. This chain links TRBV25-1 with TRBJ2-6, with D perhaps matching TRBD1 (5 bases). The V end was cut by 6 bases, the J end by 0 bases, with 12 bases between. The germline V gene has CDR1 MGHDK and CDR2 SYGVNS. The CDR3 is 16 amino acids.